These 15 T cell receptor beta chains share one sample of origin, sequenced in a study of T cell responses to AZD1222 COVID-19 vaccine. Only in-frame clones appear in the TCRdb table, and some are missing; sequencing was by immunoSEQ multiplex PCR. The table has about 130,000 clones, 90% seen once. Sample: peripheral blood, taken on day 0 of AZD1222 vaccination. These receptors came from an adult in good health.

The CDR3 protein is CASSRTRGAGNNEQFF. The CDR3 DNA reads as TGTGCCAGCAGCCGTACCCGGGGCGCGGGGAACAATGAGCAGTTCTTC. The chain employs TRBV7-3 and TRBJ2-1; possibly TRBD2 for D (6 bases). The germline gives CDR1 SGHTA, CDR2 FQGTGA. The ends were cut back, 5 bases at V and 5 bases at J, with 19 bases in the middle. The CDR3 is 16 residues long.

This clone was detected only once. This rearrangement joins TRBV29-1 to TRBJ1-2; 8 bases are a match to TRBD1. J was trimmed by 7 bases and V by 4 bases; bases with no gene match: 5. Germline V gene sequence: CDR1 SQVTM, CDR2 ANQGSEA. The CDR3 runs to 12 residues. The DNA for the CDR3 is TGCAGCGTTGTGGACAGGGAGGCTGGCTACACCTTC. It is translated as CSVVDREAGYTF.

V gene TRBV6-5 combines with J gene TRBJ1-6; D unresolved. Trimming left V 5 bases short and J 6 bases short, with 11 bases between. The CDR3 is made up of 14 amino acids. CDR1 is MNHEY, CDR2 SVGAGI, per germline. Here the CDR3 DNA reads TGTGCCAGCAGTACAGCTAGGGTTAATTCACCCCTCCACTTT. Residues: CASSTARVNSPLHF.

In this sample, this clone turned up once. The chain employs TRBV24-1 and TRBJ1-1; possible D gene TRBD1, 6 bases. The CDR3 is made up of 17 amino acids. Trimming removed 2 bases at V and 11 bases at J, with 26 bases between. Looked up from germline, CDR1 is KGHDR and CDR2 is SFDVKD. As DNA, the CDR3 is TGTGCCACCAGTGATTCCCGAATGGGGGCAGGGGCGCTGGCTGCTTTCTTT. Translating gives CATSDSRMGAGALAAFF.

The chain recombines TRBV11-3 with TRBJ2-2, with D unclear. The CDR3 has 14 residues. Germline loops: CDR1 SGHNT, CDR2 YENEEA. V was trimmed by 5 bases and J by 3 bases, leaving 10 bases between them. The DNA of the CDR3 is TGTGCCAGCAGCGGTTTCTGGGACACCGGGGAGCTGTTTTTT. Its translation is CASSGFWDTGELFF.

The chain couples TRBV19 to TRBJ2-3, with 13 bases identical to TRBD2. The germline V gene has CDR1 LNHDA and CDR2 SQIVND (reference sequence). This CDR3 has 18 residues. Unmatched junction bases numbered 5, after V lost 1 base and J lost 1 base. Here the CDR3 DNA reads TGTGCCAGTAGTATAGTTTCCGGACTAGCGGGGGGCACAGATACGCAGTATTTT. The encoded protein is CASSIVSGLAGGTDTQYF.

This rearrangement joins TRBV27 to TRBJ1-5; TRBD1 is a possible D gene (6 bases). Germline V gives CDR1 MNHEY, CDR2 SMNVEV (reference sequence). This CDR3 spans 16 amino acids. The V and J ends lost 6 bases and 2 bases respectively, with 17 bases between them. The CDR3 region is CASRRDNTLGNQPQHF. The CDR3 nucleotides read TGTGCCAGCAGAAGGGACAATACGTTAGGCAATCAGCCCCAGCATTTT.

The rearrangement joins TRBV19 to TRBJ1-2; D might be TRBD1 (5 bases). The germline V gene encodes CDR1 LNHDA and CDR2 SQIVND (reference sequence). The ends were cut back, 3 bases at V and 4 bases at J, with 18 bases in the middle. The CDR3 extends over 16 amino acids. The CDR3 here is CASSIKTVAFGYGYTF. The DNA for the CDR3 is TGTGCCAGTAGTATTAAGACAGTGGCCTTTGGCTATGGCTACACCTTC.

This clone has only one observation. This chain uses TRBV10-3 with TRBJ2-7; 12 positions agree with TRBD1. Germline CDR1 ENHRY, CDR2 SYGVKD. J was trimmed by 0 bases and V by 6 bases; bases with no gene match: 18. The CDR3 length is 20 residues. CDR3 sequence: CAISPGTGGAKRGGSYEQYF. The CDR3 coding sequence is TGTGCCATCAGCCCCGGGACAGGGGGCGCGAAGCGGGGGGGCTCCTACGAGCAGTACTTC.

V usage is TRBV18 and J usage is TRBJ1-2; 7 bases match TRBD1. Unmatched junction bases numbered 8, after V lost 4 bases and J lost 0 bases. This CDR3 comprises 16 residues. Looked up from germline, CDR1 is KGHSH and CDR2 is LQKENI. The CDR3: CASSLSGGEANYGYTF. The CDR3 nucleotides read TGTGCCAGCTCACTCTCAGGGGGTGAGGCTAACTATGGCTACACCTTC.

This sequence joins TRBV4-1 and TRBJ1-2; maybe TRBD1 (5 bases). This CDR3 is built from 15 residues. CDR1 MGHRA and CDR2 YSYEKL come from the germline V gene. V lost 4 bases to trimming and J lost 4 bases, with 16 bases between them. The CDR3: CASSRAQGLLYGYTF. The CDR3, as DNA: TGCGCCAGCAGCCGGGCCCAGGGACTTCTCTATGGCTACACCTTC.

The chain joins TRBV28 to TRBJ1-2, with 7 nucleotides matching TRBD1. CDR1 is MDHEN, CDR2 SYDVKM, per germline. This CDR3 contains 15 residues. V gave up 4 bases and J gave up 8 bases; unmatched junction bases: 13. CDR3 loop: CASSSTPGQTEGYTF. The CDR3 region has the DNA TGTGCCAGCAGTTCCACCCCGGGACAGACAGAGGGCTACACCTTC.

The J gene is TRBJ1-5, the V gene TRBV7-8, with D possibly being TRBD1 (6 bases). The CDR3 has 16 amino acids. V lost 2 bases and J 0 bases, leaving 11 bases between the germline ends. Germline CDR1 reads SGHVS; CDR2 reads FQNEAQ. In nucleotides, the CDR3 is TGTGCCAGCAGCTTATTCCAGGGGTATAGCAATCAGCCCCAGCATTTT. As protein: CASSLFQGYSNQPQHF.

The chain couples TRBV19 to TRBJ1-5; maybe TRBD1 (6 bases). Trimming cost V 8 bases and J 2 bases, with 10 bases left between them. The V gene's germline CDR1 is LNHDA and CDR2 SQIVND (reference sequence). The CDR3 length is 13 residues. CDR3 protein: CASDGQRNQPQHF. DNA for the CDR3: TGTGCCAGTGATGGACAGCGCAATCAGCCCCAGCATTTT.

This clone was observed a few times. The chain combines TRBV28 with TRBJ2-1; D is ambiguous. CDR3 length equals 12 residues. V shed 1 base and J shed 5 bases, with 3 bases lying between them. CDR1 is MDHEN and CDR2 is SYDVKM in the germline V gene. CDR3 sequence (DNA): TGTGCCAGCAGTTTATTCGACAATGAGCAGTTCTTC. Translating it yields CASSLFDNEQFF. The whole variable domain, filled in from reference TRBV28 and TRBJ2-1, reads DVKVTQSSRYLVKRTGEKVFLECVQDMDHENMFWYRQDPGLGLRLIYFSYDVKMKEKGDIPEGYSVSREKKERFSLILESASTNQTSMYLCASSLFDNEQFFGPGTRLTVL.